This T cell receptor beta chain was sequenced in a study of immune evolution from preneoplasia to lung adenocarcinoma. Study summary: HLA loss of heterozygosity: under 7.5% AIS, less than 18% MIA, approximately 31% ADC, none AAH.

Study-level points and caveats: From normal lung to invasive adenocarcinoma, top clone frequencies appeared to decrease.

A note on this clone: Its specificity is unknown.

Patient tissue came from resections in Japan or China, 2014–2017. TCRdb keeps only in-frame clones here, not all; method: immunoSEQ multiplex PCR. The table shows fewer than 10,000 clones, with approximately 85% occurring only once. The V and J ends lost 6 bases and 0 bases respectively, with 9 bases between them. CDR3 length equals 13 residues. The germline V gene has CDR1 LNHNV and CDR2 YYDKDF (reference sequence). This sequence was found in a person of 80 years or more with lung adenocarcinoma. Source material: FFPE minimally invasive lung adenocarcinoma tissue. The chain employs TRBV15 and TRBJ2-7; D remains ambiguous. CDR3 sequence (DNA): TGTGCCACCAGGAAAACGACCTCCTACGAGCAGTACTTC. This gives the protein CATRKTTSYEQYF.